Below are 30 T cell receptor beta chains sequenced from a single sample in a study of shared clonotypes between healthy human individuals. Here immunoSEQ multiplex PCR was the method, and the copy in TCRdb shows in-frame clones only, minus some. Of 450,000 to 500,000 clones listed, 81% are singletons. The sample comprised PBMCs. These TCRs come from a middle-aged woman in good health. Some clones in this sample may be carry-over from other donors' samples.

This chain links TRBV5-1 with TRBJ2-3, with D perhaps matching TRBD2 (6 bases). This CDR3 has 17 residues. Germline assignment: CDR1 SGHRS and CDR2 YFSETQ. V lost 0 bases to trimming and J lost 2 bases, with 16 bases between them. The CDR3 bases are TGCGCCAGCAGCTTGGAAGCGGGTTTGGGACTCACAGATACGCAGTATTTT. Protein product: CASSLEAGLGLTDTQYF.

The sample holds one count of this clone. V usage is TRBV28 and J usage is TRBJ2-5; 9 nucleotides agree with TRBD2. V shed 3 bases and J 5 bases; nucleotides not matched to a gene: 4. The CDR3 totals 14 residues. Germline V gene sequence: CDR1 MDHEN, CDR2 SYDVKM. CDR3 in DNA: TGTGCCAGCAGTTTTAGCGGGAGTTTGGAGACCCAGTACTTC. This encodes CASSFSGSLETQYF.

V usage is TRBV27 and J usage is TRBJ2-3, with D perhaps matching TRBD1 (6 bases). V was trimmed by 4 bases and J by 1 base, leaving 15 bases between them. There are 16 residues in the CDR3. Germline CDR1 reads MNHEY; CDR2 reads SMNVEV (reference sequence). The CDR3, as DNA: TGTGCCAGCAGTTCCATCCGCAGGGGAGGCACAGATACGCAGTATTTT. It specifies CASSSIRRGGTDTQYF.

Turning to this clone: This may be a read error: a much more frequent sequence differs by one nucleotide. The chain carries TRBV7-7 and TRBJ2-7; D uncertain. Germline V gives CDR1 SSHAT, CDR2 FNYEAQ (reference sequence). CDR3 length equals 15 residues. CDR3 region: CARSLAGLTSYEQYF. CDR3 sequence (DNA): TGTGCTAGAAGCTTAGCAGGCTTGACCTCCTACGAGCAGTACTTC.

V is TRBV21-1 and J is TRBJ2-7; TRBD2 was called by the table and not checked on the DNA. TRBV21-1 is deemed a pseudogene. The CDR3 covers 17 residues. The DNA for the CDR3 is TGTGCCAGCAGCAAGGACGGTTATAGCGGGGACTCCTACGAGCAGTACTTC. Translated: CASSKDGYSGDSYEQYF.

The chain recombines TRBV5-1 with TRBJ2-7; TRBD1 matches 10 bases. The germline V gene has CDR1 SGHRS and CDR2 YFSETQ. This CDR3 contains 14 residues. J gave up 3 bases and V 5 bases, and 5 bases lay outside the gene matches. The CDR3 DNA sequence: TGCGCCAGCAGTCGACAGGGGGCCTACTACGAGCAGTACTTC. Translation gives CASSRQGAYYEQYF.

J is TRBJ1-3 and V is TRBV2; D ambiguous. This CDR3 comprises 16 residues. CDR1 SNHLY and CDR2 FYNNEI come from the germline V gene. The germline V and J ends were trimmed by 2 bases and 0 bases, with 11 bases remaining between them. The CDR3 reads CASSERSTYSGNTIYF. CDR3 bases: TGTGCCAGCAGTGAACGGTCAACCTACTCTGGAAACACCATATATTTT.

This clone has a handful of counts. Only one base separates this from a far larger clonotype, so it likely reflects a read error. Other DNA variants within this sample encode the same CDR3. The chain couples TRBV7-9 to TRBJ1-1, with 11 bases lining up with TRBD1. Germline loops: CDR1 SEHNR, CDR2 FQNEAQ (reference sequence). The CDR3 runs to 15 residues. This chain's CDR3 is CASSLFGTGGSEAFF. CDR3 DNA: TGTGCCAGTAGCTTATTCGGGACAGGGGGTTCTGAAGCTTTCTTT.

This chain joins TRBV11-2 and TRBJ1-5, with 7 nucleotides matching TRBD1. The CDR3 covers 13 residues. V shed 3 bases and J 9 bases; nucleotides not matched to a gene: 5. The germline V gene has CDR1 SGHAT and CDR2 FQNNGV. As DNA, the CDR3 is TGTGCCAGCAGCTTGGTAGGGGGCGGGCCCCAGCATTTT. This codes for CASSLVGGGPQHF.

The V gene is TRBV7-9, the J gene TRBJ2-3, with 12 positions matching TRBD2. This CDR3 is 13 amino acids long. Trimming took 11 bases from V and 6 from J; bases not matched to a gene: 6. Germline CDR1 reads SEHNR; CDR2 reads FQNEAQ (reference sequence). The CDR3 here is CAGVTSGSDTQYF. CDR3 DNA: TGTGCCGGGGTGACTAGCGGGAGTGATACGCAGTATTTT.

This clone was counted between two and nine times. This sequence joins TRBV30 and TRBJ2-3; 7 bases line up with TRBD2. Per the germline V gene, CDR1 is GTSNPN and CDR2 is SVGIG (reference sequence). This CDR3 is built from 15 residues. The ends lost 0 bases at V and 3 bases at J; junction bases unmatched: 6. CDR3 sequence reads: CAWSVGDYLTDTQYF. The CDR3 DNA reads TGTGCCTGGAGTGTTGGGGACTATTTAACAGATACGCAGTATTTT.

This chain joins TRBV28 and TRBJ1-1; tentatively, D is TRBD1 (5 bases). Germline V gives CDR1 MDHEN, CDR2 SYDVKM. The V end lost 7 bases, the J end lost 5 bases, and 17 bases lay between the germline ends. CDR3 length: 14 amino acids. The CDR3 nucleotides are TGTGCCAGCACTCCTAGGCAGGGTTGGACTGAAGCTTTCTTT. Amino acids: CASTPRQGWTEAFF.

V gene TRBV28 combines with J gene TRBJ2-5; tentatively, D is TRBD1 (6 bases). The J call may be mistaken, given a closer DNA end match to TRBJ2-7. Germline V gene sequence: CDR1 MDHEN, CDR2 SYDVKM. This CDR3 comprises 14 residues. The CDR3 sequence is CASCKTGITYEQYF. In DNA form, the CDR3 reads TGTGCCAGCTGTAAAACAGGGATAACCTACGAGCAGTACTTC.

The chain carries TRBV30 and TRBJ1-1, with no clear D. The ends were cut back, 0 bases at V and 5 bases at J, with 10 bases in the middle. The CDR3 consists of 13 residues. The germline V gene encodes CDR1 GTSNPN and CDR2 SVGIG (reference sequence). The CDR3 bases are TGTGCCTGGAGTGTGGGATGGCGGACTGAAGCTTTCTTT. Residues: CAWSVGWRTEAFF.

CDR3: CASSTPTSGPRGEQFF. CDR3 DNA sequence: TGTGCCAGCAGTACCCCGACTAGCGGGCCTCGAGGTGAGCAGTTCTTC. The chain links TRBV28 to TRBJ2-1; 10 bases are shared with TRBD2. In germline, CDR1 is MDHEN, CDR2 SYDVKM. The CDR3 covers 16 residues. V was clipped by 5 bases and J by 9 bases; unmatched bases: 13.

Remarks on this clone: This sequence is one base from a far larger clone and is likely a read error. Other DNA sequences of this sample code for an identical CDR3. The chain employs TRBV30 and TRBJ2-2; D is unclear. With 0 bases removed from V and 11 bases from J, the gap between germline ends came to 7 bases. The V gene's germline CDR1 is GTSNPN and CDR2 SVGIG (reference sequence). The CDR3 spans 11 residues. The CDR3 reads CAWSVGGELFF. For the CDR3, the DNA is TGTGCCTGGAGTGTAGGCGGTGAGCTGTTTTTT.

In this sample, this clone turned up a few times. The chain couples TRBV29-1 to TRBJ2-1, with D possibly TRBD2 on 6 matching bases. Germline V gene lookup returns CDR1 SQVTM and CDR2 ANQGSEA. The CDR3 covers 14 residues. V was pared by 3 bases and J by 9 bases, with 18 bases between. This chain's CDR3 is CSVDPSGRYREQFF. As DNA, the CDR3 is TGCAGCGTTGATCCGTCAGGGAGGTATCGTGAGCAGTTCTTC.

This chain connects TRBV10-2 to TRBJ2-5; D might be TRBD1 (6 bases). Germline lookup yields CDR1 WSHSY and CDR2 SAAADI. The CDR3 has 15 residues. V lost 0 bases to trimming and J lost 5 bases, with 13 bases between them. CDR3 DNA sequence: TGCGCCAGCAGTGAGTCTTTACAGGGAATGGAGACCCAGTACTTC. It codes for CASSESLQGMETQYF.

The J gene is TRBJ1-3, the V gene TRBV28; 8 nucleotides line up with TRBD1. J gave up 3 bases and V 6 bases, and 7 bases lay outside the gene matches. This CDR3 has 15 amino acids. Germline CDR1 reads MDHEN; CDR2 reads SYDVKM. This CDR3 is CASSRGRGLGNTIYF. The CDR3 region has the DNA TGTGCCAGCAGCCGGGGCAGGGGGCTTGGAAACACCATATATTTT.

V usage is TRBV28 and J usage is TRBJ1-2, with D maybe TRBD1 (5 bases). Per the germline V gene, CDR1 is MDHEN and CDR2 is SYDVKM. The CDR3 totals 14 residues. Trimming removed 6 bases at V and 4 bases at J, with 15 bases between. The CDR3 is CASRVQVGVYGYTF. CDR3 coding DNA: TGTGCCAGCAGAGTACAGGTGGGGGTCTATGGCTACACCTTC.

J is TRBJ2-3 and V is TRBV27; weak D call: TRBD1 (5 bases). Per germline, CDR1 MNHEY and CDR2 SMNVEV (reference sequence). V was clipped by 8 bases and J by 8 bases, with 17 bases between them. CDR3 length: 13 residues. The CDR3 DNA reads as TGTGCCAGCTCGGAAGGGGCGGTGGCTACGCAGTATTTT. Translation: CASSEGAVATQYF.

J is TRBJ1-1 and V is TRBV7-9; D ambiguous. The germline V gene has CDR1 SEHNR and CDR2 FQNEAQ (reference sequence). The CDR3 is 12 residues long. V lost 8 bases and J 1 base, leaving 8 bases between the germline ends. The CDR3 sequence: CASRAQNTEAFF. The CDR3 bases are TGTGCCAGCCGAGCTCAGAACACTGAAGCTTTCTTT. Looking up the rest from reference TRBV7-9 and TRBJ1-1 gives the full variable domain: DTGVSQNPRHKITKRGQNVTFRCDPISEHNRLYWYRQTLGQGPEFLTYFQNEAQLEKSRLLSDRFSAERPKGSFSTLEIQRTEQGDSAMYLCASRAQNTEAFFGQGTRLTVV.

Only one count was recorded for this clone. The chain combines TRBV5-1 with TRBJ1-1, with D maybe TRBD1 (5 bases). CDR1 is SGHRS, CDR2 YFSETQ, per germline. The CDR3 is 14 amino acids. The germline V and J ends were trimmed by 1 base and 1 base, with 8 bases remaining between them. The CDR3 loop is CASSLLTGNTEAFF. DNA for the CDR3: TGCGCCAGCAGCTTGCTAACAGGGAACACTGAAGCTTTCTTT.

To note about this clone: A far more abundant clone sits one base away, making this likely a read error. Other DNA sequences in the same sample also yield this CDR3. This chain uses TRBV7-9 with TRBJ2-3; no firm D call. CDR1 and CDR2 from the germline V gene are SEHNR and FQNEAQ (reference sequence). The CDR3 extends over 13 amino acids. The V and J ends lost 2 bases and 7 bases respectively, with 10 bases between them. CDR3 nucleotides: TGTGCCAGCAGCTTAAGAGCGACTCATACGCAGTATTTT. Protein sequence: CASSLRATHTQYF.

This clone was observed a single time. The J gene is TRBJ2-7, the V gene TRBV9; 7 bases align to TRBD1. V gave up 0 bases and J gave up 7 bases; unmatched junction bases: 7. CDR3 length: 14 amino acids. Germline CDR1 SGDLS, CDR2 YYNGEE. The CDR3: CASSVGQGVSEQYF. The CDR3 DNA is TGTGCCAGCAGCGTAGGACAGGGAGTGAGTGAGCAGTACTTC.

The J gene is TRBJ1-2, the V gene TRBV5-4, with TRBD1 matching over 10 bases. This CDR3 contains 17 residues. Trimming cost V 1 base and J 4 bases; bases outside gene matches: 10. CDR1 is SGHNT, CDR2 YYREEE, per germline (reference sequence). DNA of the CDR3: TGTGCCAGCAGCTTGACGGGACAGGGGTATCTCTCCTATGGCTACACCTTC. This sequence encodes CASSLTGQGYLSYGYTF.

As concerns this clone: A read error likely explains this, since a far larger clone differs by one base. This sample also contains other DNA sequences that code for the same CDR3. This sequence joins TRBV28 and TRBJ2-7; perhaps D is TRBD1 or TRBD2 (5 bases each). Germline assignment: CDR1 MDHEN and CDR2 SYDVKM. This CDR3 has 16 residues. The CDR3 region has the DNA TGTGCCAGTAGTTCCAGGGACCCTCCCTCTGAGTTCGAGCAGTACTTC. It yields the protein CASSSRDPPSEFEQYF.

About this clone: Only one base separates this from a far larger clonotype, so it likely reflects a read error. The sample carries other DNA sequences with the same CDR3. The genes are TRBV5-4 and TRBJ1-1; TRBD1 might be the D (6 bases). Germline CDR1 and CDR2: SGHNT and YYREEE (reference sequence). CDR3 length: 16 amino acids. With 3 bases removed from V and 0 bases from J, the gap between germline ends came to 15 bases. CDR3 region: CASSWGTGPLNTEAFF. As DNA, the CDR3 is TGTGCCAGCAGCTGGGGTACAGGGCCCTTGAACACTGAAGCTTTCTTT.

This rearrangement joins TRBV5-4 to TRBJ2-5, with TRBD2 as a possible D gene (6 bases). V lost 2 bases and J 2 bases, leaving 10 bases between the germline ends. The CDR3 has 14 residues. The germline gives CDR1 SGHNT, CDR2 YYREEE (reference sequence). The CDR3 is CASSLRGVQETQYF. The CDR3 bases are TGTGCCAGCAGCTTACGCGGGGTACAAGAGACCCAGTACTTC.

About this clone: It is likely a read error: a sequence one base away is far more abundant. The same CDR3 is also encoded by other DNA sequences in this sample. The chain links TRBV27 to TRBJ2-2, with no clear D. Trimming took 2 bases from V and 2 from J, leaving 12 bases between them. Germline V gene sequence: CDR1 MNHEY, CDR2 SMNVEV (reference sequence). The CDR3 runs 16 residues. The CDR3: CASSLRVQLNTGELFF. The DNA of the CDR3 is TGTGCCAGCAGTTTACGGGTTCAGCTAAACACCGGGGAGCTGTTTTTT.